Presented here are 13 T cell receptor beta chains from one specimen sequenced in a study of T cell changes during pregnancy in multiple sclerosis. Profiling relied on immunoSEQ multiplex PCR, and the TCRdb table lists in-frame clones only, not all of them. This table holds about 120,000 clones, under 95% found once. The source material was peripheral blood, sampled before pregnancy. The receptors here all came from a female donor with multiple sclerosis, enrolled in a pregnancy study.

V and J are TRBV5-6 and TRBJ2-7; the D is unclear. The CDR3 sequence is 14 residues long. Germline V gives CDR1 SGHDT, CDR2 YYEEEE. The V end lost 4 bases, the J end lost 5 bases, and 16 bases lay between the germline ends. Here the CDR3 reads CASSPGPTRDEQYF. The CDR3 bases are TGTGCCAGCAGCCCTGGGCCCACACGCGACGAGCAGTACTTC.

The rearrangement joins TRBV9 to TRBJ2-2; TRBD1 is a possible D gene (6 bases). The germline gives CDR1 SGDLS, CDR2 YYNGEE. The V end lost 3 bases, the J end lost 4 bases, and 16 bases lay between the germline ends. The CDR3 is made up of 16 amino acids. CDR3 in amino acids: CASSARGIGITGELFF. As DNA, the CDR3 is TGTGCCAGCAGCGCCAGGGGTATCGGCATCACCGGGGAGCTGTTTTTT. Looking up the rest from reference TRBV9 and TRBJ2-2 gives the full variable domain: DSGVTQTPKHLITATGQRVTLRCSPRSGDLSVYWYQQSLDQGLQFLIQYYNGEERAKGNILERFSAQQFPDLHSELNLSSLELGDSALYFCASSARGIGITGELFFGEGSRLTVL.

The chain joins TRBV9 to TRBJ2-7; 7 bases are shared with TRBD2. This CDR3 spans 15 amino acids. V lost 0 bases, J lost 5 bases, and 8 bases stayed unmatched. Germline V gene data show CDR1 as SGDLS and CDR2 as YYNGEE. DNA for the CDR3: TGTGCCAGCAGCGTAGGAAGCGGGATTTTCAACGAGCAGTACTTC. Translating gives CASSVGSGIFNEQYF.

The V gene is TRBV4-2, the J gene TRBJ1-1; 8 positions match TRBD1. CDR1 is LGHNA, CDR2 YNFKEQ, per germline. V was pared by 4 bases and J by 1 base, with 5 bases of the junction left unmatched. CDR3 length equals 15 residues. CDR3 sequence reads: CASSPGQGKNTEAFF. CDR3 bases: TGTGCCAGCAGCCCTGGACAGGGTAAGAACACTGAAGCTTTCTTT.

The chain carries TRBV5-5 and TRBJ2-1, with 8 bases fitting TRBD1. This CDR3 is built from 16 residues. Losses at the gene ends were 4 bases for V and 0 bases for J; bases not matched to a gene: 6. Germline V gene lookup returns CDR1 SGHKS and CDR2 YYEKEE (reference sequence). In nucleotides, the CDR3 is TGTGCCAGCAGCACCCTAACAGGGGGCTCCTACAATGAGCAGTTCTTC. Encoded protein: CASSTLTGGSYNEQFF. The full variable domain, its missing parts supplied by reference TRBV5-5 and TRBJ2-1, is DAGVTQSPTHLIKTRGQQVTLRCSPISGHKSVSWYQQVLGQGPQFIFQYYEKEERGRGNFPDRFSARQFPNYSSELNVNALLLGDSALYLCASSTLTGGSYNEQFFGPGTRLTVL.

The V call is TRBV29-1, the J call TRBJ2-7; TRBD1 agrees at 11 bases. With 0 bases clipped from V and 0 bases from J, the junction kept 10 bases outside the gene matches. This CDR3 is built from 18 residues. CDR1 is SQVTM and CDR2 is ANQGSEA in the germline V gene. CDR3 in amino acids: CSVEDPDRTGGGSYEQYF. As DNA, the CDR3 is TGCAGCGTTGAAGATCCCGACAGGACAGGGGGCGGCTCCTACGAGCAGTACTTC.

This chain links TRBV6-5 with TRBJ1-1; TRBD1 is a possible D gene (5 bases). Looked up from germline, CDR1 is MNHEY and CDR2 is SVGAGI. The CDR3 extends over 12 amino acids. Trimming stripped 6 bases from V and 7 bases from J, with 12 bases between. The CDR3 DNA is TGTGCCAGCAGCCTCCAGGGTTATGAAGCTTTCTTT. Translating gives CASSLQGYEAFF.

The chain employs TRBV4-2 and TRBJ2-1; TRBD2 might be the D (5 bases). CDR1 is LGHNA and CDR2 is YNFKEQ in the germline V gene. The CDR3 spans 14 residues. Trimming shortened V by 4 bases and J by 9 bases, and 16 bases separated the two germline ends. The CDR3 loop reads CASSPRLEEAEQFF. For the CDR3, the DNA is TGTGCCAGCAGCCCTCGTCTTGAGGAGGCTGAGCAGTTCTTC.

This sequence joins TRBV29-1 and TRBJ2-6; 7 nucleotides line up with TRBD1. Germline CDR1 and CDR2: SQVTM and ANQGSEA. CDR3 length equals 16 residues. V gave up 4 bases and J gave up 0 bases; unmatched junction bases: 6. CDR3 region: CSVATTGASGANVLTF. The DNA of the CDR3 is TGCAGCGTTGCGACAACAGGGGCCTCTGGGGCCAACGTCCTGACTTTC.

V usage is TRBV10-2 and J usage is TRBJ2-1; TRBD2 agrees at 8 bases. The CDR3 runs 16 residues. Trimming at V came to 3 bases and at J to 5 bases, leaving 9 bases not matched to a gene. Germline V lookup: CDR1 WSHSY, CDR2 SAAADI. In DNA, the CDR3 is TGCGCCAGCAGTGAAAGGTTGACTAGCGTCAACAATGAGCAGTTCTTC. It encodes CASSERLTSVNNEQFF.

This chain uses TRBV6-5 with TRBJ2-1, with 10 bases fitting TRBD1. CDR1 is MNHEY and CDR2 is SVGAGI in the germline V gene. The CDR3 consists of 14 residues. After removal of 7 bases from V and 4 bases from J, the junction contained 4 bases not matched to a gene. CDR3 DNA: TGTGCCAGCACGGGGACAGGGGTTTACAATGAGCAGTTCTTC. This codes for CASTGTGVYNEQFF.

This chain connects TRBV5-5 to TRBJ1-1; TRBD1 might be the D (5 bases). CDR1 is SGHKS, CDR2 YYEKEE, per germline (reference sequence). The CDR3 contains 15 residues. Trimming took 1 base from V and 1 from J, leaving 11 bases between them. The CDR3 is CASSLRWGGNTEAFF. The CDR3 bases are TGTGCCAGCAGCTTGCGTTGGGGGGGGAACACTGAAGCTTTCTTT.

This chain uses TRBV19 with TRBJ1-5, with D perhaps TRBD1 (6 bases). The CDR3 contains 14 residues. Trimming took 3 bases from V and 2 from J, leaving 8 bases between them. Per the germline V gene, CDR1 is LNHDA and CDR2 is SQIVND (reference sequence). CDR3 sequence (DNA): TGTGCCAGTAGTATCAGACAGGGCAATCAGCCCCAGCATTTT. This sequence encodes CASSIRQGNQPQHF. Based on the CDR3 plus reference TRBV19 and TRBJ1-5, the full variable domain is DGGITQSPKYLFRKEGQNVTLSCEQNLNHDAMYWYRQDPGQGLRLIYYSQIVNDFQKGDIAEGYSVSREKKESFPLTVTSAQKNPTAFYLCASSIRQGNQPQHFGDGTRLSIL.